This T cell receptor (beta chain) was captured in a study of blood T cell repertoires in COVID-19. Study as a whole: Samples representing acute and convalescent COVID-19 were sourced from the United States, Italy and Spain. Sources were T cells, B-cell-depleted T cells, or PBMCs; the material itself was cDNA or gDNA.

Per the study methods: Estimation of nucleated cell counts relied on the amplification of reference gene primers. The table came from immunoSEQ multiplex PCR; TCRdb's copy has only in-frame clones and leaves some out. V and J calls and clone size are given by that table; D and trimming were obtained from the DNA. This sample yields roughly 140,000 clones, of which 80% to 90% are seen a single time; about 8.9% belongs to the top ten. CDR1 and CDR2 (germline): LNHNV, YYDKDF (reference sequence). The CDR3 runs 15 residues. Trimming cost V 0 bases and J 5 bases, with 12 bases left between them. The chain recombines TRBV15 with TRBJ2-3; the D gene is possibly TRBD2 (5 bases). Sequencing input: peripheral blood. The receptor was derived from a woman between 50 and 59 years old with acute or convalescent COVID-19. CDR3 residues: CATSRDLPGGDTQYF. The DNA of the CDR3 is TGTGCCACCAGCAGAGATCTGCCAGGAGGAGATACGCAGTATTTT.